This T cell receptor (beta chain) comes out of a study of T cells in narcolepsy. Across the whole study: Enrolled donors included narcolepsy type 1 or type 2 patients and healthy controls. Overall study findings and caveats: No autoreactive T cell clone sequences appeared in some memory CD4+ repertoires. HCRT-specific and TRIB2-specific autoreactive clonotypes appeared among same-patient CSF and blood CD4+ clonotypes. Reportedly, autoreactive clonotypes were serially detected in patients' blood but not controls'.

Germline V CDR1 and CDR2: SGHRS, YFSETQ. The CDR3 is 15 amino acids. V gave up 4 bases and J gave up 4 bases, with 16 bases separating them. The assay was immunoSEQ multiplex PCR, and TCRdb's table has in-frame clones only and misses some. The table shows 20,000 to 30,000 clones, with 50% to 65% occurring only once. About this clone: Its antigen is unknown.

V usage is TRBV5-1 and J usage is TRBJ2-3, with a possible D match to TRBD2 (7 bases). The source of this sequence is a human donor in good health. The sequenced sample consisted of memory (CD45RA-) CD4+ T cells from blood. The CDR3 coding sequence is TGCGCCAGCAGCGGGGGGGCCGGAGTTGCAGATACGCAGTATTTT. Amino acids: CASSGGAGVADTQYF.